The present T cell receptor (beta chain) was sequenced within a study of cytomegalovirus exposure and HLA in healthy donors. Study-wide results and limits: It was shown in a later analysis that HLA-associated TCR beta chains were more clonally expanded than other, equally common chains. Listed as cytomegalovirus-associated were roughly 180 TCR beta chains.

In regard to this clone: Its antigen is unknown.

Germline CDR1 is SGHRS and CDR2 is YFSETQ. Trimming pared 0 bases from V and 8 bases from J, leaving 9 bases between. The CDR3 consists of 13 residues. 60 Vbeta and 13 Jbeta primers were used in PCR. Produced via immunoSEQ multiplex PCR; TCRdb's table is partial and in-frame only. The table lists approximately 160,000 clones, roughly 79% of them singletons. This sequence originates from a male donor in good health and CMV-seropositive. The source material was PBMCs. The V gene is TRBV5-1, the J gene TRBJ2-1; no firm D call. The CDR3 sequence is CASSLAGTHEQFF. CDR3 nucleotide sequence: TGCGCCAGCAGCTTGGCAGGAACCCATGAGCAGTTCTTC.